This entry concerns a single TCR beta chain. These data originate in a study of identifying expanded T cells in peripheral blood. V lost 1 base and J lost 0; bases outside the gene matches: 3. Per the germline V gene, CDR1 is LGHNA and CDR2 is YSLEER. CDR3 length: 17 amino acids. During the collection period, no donor immune events like infections were recorded. Measured with immunoSEQ multiplex PCR; TCRdb has only the in-frame clones, and not every one. This table has around 70,000 clones, 85% to 90% appearing once. V gene TRBV4-3 combines with J gene TRBJ2-6; TRBD2 matches 7 bases. The receptor was isolated from a person aged 18 to 69 in good health. Sequenced input: blood. The CDR3 protein is CASSQGDYLSGANVLTF. The DNA for the CDR3 is TGCGCCAGCAGCCAAGGGGACTACCTCTCTGGGGCCAACGTCCTGACTTTC.